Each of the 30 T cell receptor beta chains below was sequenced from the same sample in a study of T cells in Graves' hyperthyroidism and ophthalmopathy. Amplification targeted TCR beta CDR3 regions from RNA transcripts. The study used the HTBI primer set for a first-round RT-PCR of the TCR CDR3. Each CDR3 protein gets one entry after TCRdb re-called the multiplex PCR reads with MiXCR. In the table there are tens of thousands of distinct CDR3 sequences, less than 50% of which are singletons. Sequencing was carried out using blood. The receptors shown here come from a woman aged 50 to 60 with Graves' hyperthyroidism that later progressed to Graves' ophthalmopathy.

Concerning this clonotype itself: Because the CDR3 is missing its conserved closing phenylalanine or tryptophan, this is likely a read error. The CDR3: CSVVARRGYNEQFS. In DNA form, the CDR3 reads TGCAGCGTCGTGGCGCGGCGGGGGTACAATGAGCAGTTCTCC. The rearrangement links TRBV29-1 to TRBJ2-1; 7 nucleotides align to TRBD2. The germline V gene has CDR1 SQVTM and CDR2 ANQGSEA. CDR3 length: 14 residues. The V and J ends lost 6 bases and 4 bases, in that order; junction bases with no gene match: 9.

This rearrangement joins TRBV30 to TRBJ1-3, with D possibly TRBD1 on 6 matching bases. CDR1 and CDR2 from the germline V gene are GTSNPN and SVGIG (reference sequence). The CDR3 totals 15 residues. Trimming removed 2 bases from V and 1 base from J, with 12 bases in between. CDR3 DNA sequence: TGTGCCTGGAGTCTCCTACAGGGTTCTGGAAACACCATATATTTT. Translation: CAWSLLQGSGNTIYF.

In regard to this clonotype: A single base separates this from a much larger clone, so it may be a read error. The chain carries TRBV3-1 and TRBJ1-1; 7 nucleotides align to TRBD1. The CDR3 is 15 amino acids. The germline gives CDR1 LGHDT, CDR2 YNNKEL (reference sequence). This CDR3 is CASSHSGQRNTEASF. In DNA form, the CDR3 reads TGTGCCAGCAGCCATTCGGGACAGAGGAACACTGAAGCTTCCTTT.

The CDR3 here is CASSPFGGGAINQPQHF. The CDR3, as DNA: TGTGCCAGCAGCCCATTCGGGGGGGGCGCTATTAATCAGCCCCAGCATTTT. The chain has TRBV7-2 and TRBJ1-5; D is possibly TRBD1 (6 bases). CDR1 SGHTA and CDR2 FQGNSA come from the germline V gene. The V gene lost 5 bases and the J gene lost 4 bases, with 21 bases spanning the gap. The CDR3 covers 17 residues.

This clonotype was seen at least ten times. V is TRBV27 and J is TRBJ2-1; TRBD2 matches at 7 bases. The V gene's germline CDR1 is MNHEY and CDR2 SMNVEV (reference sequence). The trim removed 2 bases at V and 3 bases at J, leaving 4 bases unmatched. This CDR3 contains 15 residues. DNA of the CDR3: TGTGCCAGCAGTTTAGGGACTAAAAACTACAATGAGCAGTTCTTC. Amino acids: CASSLGTKNYNEQFF.

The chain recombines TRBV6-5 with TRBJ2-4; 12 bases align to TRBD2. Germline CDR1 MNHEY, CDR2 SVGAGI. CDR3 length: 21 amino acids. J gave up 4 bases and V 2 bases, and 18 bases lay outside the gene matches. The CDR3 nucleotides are TGTGCCAGCAGTTACGGCCCACCCGTCGCTACTAGCGGGAGGACAAAAAACATTCAGTACTTC. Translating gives CASSYGPPVATSGRTKNIQYF.

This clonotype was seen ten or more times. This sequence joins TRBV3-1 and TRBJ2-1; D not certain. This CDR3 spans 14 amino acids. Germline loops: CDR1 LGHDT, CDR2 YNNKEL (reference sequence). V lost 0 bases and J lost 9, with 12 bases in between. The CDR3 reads CASSQEFKVTEQFF. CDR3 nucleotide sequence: TGTGCCAGCAGCCAAGAGTTCAAAGTTACTGAGCAGTTCTTC.

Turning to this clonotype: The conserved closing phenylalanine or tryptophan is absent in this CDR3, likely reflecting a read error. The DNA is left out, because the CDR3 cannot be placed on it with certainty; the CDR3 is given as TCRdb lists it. The CDR3 reads CASSGSGHYHQ. J is TRBJ2-1 and V is TRBV27; the table assigns TRBD1, which was not confirmed against the DNA. Both ends counted, the CDR3 spans 11 residues. Per the germline V gene, CDR1 is MNHEY and CDR2 is SMNVEV (reference sequence).

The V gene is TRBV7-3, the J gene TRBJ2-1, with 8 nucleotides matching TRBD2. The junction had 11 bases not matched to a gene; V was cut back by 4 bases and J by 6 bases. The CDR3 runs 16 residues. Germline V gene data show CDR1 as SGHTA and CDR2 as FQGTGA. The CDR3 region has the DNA TGTGCCAGCAGCTCCCTACTAGCGGCCCTACCCAATGAGCAGTTCTTC. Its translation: CASSSLLAALPNEQFF.

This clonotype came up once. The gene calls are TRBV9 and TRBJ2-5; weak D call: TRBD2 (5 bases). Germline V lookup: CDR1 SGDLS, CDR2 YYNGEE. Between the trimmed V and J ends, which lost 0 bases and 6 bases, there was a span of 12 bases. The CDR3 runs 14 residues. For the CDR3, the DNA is TGTGCCAGCAGCGTAGGAGAGGGAGCGCAGACCCAGTACTTC. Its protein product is CASSVGEGAQTQYF.

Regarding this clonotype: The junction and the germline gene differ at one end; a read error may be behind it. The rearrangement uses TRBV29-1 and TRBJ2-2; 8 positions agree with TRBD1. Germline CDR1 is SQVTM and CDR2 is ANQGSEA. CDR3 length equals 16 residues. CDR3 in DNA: TGCAGCGTTGAAGGACAGGGGTTGGCCAATACCGGGGAGCTGTCTTGG. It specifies CSVEGQGLANTGELSW.

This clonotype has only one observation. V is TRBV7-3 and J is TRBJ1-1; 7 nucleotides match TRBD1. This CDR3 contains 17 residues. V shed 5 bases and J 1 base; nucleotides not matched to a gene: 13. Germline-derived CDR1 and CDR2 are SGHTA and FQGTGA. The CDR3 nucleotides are TGTGCCAGCAGCGACCTAGGGGGCGGCACCAAGAACACTGAAGCTTTCTTT. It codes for CASSDLGGGTKNTEAFF.

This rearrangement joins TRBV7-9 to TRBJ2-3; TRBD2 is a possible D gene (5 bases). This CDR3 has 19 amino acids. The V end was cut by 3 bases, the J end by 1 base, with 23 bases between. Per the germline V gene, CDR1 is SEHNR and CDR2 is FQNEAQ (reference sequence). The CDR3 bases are TGTGCCAGCAGCTTCGTGGTGGGCGTAGCGCCCGACGGCACAGATACGCAGTATTTT. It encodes CASSFVVGVAPDGTDTQYF.

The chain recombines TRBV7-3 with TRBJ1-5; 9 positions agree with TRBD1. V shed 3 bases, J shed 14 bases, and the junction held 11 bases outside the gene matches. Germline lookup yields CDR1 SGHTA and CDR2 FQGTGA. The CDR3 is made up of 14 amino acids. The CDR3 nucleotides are TGTGCCAGCAGCTTCCAACCGGGACAGGGTCCCGAGCATTTT. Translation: CASSFQPGQGPEHF.

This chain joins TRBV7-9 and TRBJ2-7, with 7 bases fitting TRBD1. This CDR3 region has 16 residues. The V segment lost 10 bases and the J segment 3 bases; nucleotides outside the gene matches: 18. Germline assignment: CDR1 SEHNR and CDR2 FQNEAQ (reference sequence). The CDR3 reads CATRDSSPPGYYEQYF. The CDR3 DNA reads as TGTGCCACCCGGGACAGCTCACCACCAGGCTACTACGAGCAGTACTTC.

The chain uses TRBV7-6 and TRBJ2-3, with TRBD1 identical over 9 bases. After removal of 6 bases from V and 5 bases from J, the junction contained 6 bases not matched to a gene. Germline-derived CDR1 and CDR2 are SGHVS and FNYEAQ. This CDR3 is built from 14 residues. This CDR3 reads CASSWDRELDTQYF. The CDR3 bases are TGTGCCAGCAGTTGGGACAGGGAGTTAGATACGCAGTATTTT.

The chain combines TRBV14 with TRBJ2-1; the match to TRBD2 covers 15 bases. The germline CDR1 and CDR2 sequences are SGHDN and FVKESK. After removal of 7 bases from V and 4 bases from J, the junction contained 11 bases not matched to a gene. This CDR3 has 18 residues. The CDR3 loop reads CASKRTSGRERGYNEQFF. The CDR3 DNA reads TGTGCCAGCAAACGGACTAGCGGGAGGGAAAGGGGATACAATGAGCAGTTCTTC.

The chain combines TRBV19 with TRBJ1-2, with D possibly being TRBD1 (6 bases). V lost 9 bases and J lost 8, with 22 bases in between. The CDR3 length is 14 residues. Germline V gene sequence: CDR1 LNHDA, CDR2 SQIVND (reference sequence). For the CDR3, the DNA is TGTGCCAGCCAGATCCAGGGGATTGGTGGCGGCTACACCTTC. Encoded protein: CASQIQGIGGGYTF.

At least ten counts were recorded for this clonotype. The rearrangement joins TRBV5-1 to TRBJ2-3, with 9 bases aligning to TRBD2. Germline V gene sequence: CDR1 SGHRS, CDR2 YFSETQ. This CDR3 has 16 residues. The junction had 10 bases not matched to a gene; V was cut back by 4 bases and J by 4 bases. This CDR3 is CASSEFSGGSPDTQYF. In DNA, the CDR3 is TGCGCCAGCAGCGAATTTAGCGGGGGATCCCCAGATACGCAGTATTTT.

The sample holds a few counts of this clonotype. CDR3: CSASSPDSFYNEAFF. The CDR3 DNA follows: TGCAGTGCCTCGTCCCCGGACAGCTTCTACAATGAAGCTTTCTTT. The chain has TRBV20-1 and TRBJ1-1, with D perhaps matching TRBD1 (6 bases). Trimming pared 6 bases from V and 7 bases from J, leaving 24 bases between. CDR3 length equals 15 residues. The germline CDR1 and CDR2 sequences are DFQATT and SNEGSKA (reference sequence).

CDR3 residues: CASTRGYGYTF. CDR3 DNA: TGTGCCAGCACCCGGGGCTATGGCTACACCTTC. V and J are TRBV12-3 or TRBV12-4 and TRBJ1-2; no clear D. This CDR3 is 11 amino acids long. The V gene lost 7 bases and the J gene lost 4 bases, with 7 bases spanning the gap.

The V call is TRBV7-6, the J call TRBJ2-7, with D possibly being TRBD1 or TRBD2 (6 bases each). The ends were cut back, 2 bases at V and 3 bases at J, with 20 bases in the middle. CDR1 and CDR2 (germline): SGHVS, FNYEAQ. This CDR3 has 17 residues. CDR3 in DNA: TGTGCCAGCAGCTTATCATGGAGGGGGAATCTAAACTACGAGCAGTACTTC. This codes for CASSLSWRGNLNYEQYF.

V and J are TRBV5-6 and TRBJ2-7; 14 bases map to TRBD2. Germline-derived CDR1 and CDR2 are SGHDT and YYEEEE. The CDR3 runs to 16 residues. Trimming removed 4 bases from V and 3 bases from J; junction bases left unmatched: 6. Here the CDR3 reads CASSAPGTSGGYEQYF. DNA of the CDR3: TGTGCCAGCAGCGCCCCCGGGACTAGCGGGGGCTACGAGCAGTACTTC. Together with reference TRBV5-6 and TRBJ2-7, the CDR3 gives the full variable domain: DAGVTQSPTHLIKTRGQQVTLRCSPKSGHDTVSWYQQALGQGPQFIFQYYEEEERQRGNFPDRFSGHQFPNYSSELNVNALLLGDSALYLCASSAPGTSGGYEQYFGPGTRLTVT.

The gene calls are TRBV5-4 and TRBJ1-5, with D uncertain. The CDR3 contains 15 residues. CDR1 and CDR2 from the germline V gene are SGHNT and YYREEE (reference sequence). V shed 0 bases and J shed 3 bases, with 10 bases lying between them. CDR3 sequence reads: CASSLVGGNNQPQHF. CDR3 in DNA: TGTGCCAGCAGCTTGGTAGGCGGGAACAATCAGCCCCAGCATTTT.

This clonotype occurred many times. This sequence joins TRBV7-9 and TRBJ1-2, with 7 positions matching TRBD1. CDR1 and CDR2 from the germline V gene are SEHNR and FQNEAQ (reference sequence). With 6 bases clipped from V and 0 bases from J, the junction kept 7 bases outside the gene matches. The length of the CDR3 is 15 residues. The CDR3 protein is CASSSPGQSNYGYTF. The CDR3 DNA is TGTGCCAGCAGTTCACCGGGACAGTCTAACTATGGCTACACCTTC.

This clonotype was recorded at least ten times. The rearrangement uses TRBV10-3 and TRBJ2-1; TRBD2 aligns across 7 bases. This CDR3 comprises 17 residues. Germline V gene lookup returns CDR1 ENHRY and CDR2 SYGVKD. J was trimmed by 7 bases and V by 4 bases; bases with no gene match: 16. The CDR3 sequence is CAISGPTGRALENEQFF. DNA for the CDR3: TGTGCCATCAGTGGCCCGACGGGGAGGGCCCTCGAAAATGAGCAGTTCTTC.

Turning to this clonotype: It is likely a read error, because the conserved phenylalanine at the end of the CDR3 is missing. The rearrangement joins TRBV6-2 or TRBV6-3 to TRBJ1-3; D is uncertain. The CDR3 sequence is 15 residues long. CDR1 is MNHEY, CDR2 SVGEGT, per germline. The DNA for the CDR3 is TGTGCCAGCAGATTGACGGTGGTATCTGGAAGCACCATATATCTT. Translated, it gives CASRLTVVSGSTIYL.

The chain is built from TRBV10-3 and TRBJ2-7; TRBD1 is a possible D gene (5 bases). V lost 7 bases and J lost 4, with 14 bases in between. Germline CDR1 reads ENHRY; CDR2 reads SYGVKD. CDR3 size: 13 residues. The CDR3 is CAIKKETVYEQYF. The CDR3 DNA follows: TGTGCCATCAAGAAGGAGACAGTTTACGAGCAGTACTTC.

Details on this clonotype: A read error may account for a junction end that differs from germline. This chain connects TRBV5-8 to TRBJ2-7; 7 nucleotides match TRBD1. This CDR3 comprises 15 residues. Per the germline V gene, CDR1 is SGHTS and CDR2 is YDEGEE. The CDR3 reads CACSSPKTGMRGQYF. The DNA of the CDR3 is TGTGCCTGCAGCTCCCCTAAGACTGGAATGAGGGGGCAATACTTC.

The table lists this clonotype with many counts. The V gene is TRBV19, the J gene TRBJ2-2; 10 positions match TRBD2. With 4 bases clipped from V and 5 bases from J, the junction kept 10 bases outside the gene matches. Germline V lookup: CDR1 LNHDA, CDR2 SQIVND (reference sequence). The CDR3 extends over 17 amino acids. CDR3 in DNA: TGTGCCAGTAGTACTAGCGGGAGTTACGGAGGGACCGGGGAGCTGTTTTTT. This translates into CASSTSGSYGGTGELFF.